The clone carrying this T cell receptor beta chain was picked up a small number of times. TCRdb redid the calling of the 5' RACE reads with MiXCR, one entry per CDR3 protein. The sample lists more than 65,000 distinct CDR3 sequences; 13% were seen once. The data originate from a study of T cells after yellow fever vaccination. Turning to the study itself: For low cell numbers, libraries were made with SMART-Seq v4 Ultra Low Input.

Overall study findings and caveats: Re-detected after boosting: most primary clones, more than 95% of CD4 and about 85% of CD8.

The sample consisted of CD8+ T cells not binding an NS4B(214-222) dextramer, sorted from PBMCs, taken approximately 22 days after the first yellow fever vaccination. The origin of this receptor is a man younger than 35 who received the YFV17D yellow fever vaccine.

The CDR3 here is CASSQTWTSGGTEETQYF. In nucleotides, the CDR3 is TGCGCCAGCAGCCAAACTTGGACTAGCGGGGGGACGGAAGAGACCCAGTACTTC. This chain joins TRBV4-1 and TRBJ2-5; 14 bases map to TRBD2. CDR1 is MGHRA and CDR2 is YSYEKL in the germline V gene. The V gene end was trimmed by 2 bases and the J gene end by 3 bases; junction bases not matched to a gene: 8. The CDR3 length is 18 residues.